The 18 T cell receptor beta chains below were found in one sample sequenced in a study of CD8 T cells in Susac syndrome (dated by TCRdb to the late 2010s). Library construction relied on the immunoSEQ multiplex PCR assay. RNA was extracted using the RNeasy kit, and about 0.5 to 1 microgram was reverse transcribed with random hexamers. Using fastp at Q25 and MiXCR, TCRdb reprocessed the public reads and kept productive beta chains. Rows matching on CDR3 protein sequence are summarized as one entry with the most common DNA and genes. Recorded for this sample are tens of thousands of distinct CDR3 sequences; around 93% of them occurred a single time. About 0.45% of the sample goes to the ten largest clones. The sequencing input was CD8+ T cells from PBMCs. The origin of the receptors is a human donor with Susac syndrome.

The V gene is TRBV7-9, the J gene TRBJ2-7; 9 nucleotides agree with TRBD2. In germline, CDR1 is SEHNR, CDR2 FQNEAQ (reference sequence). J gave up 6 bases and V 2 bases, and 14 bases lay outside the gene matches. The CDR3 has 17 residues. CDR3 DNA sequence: TGTGCCAGCAGCTTAACCCAGGAGACAGCGGGAGGTTCCGAGCAGTACTTC. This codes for CASSLTQETAGGSEQYF.

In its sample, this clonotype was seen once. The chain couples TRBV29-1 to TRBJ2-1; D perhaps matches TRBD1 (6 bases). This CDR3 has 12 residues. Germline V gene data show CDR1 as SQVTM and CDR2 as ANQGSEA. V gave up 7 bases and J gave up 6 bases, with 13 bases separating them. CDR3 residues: CSATGQPNEQFF. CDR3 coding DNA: TGCAGCGCAACCGGACAGCCCAATGAGCAGTTCTTC.

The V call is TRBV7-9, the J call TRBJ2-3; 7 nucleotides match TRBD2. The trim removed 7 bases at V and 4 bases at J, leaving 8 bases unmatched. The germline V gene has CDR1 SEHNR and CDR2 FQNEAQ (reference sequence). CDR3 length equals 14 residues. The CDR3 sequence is CASTLGGEADTQYF. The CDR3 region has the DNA TGTGCCAGCACCTTGGGAGGGGAGGCAGATACGCAGTATTTT.

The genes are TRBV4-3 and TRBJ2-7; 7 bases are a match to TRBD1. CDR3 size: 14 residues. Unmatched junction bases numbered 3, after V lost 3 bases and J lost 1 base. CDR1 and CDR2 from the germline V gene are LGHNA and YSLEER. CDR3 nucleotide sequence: TGCGCCAGCAGCCACTCGGACAGGTCCTACGAGCAGTACTTC. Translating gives CASSHSDRSYEQYF.

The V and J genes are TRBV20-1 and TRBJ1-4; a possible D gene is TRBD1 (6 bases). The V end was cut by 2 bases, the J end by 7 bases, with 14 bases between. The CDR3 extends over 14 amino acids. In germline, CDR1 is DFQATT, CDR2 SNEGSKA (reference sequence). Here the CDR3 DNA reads TGCAGTGCTAGACCCGACAGGTTGAGTGAAAAACTGTTTTTT. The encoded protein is CSARPDRLSEKLFF.

The chain's CDR3 is CAWSGLRGELFF. In nucleotides, the CDR3 is TGTGCCTGGAGTGGCCTCCGAGGGGAGCTGTTTTTT. The gene calls are TRBV30 and TRBJ2-2, with unresolved D. CDR1 and CDR2 from the germline V gene are GTSNPN and SVGIG (reference sequence). V was trimmed by 1 base and J by 8 bases, leaving 8 bases between them. This CDR3 has 12 residues. Looking up the rest from reference TRBV30 and TRBJ2-2 gives the full variable domain: SQTIHQWPATLVQPVGSPLSLECTVEGTSNPNLYWYRQAAGRGLQLLFYSVGIGQISSEVPQNLSASRPQDRQFILSSKKLLLSDSGFYLCAWSGLRGELFFGEGSRLTVL.

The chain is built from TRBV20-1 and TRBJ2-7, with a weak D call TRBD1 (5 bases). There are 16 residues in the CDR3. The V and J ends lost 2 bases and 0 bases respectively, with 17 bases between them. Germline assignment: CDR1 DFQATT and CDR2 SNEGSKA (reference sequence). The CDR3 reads CSARTPLGRSSYEQYF. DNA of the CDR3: TGCAGTGCTAGAACACCCCTGGGGCGGTCCTCCTACGAGCAGTACTTC.

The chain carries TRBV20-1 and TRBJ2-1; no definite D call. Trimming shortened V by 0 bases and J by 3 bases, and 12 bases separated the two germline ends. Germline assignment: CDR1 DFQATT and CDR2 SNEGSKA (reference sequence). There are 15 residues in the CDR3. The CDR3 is CSARDLRALYNEQFF. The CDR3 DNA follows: TGCAGTGCTAGAGACCTAAGAGCCCTCTACAATGAGCAGTTCTTC.

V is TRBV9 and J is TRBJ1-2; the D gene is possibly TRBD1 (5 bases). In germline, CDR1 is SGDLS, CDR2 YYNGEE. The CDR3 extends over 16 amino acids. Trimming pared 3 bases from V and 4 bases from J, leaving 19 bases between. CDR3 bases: TGTGCCAGCAGCGACCACGGGACGGAACGTTTCTATGGCTACACCTTC. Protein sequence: CASSDHGTERFYGYTF. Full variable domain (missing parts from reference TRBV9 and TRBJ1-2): DSGVTQTPKHLITATGQRVTLRCSPRSGDLSVYWYQQSLDQGLQFLIQYYNGEERAKGNILERFSAQQFPDLHSELNLSSLELGDSALYFCASSDHGTERFYGYTFGSGTRLTVV.

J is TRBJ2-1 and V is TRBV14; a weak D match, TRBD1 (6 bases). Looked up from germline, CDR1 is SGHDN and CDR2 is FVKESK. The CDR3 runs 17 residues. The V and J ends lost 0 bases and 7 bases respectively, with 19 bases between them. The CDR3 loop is CASSQEFFRTDRNEQFF. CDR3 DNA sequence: TGTGCCAGCAGCCAAGAATTTTTTCGGACAGACAGAAATGAGCAGTTCTTC. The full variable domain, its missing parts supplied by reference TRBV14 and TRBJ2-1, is EAGVTQFPSHSVIEKGQTVTLRCDPISGHDNLYWYRRVMGKEIKFLLHFVKESKQDESGMPNNRFLAERTGGTYSTLKVQPAELEDSGVYFCASSQEFFRTDRNEQFFGPGTRLTVL.

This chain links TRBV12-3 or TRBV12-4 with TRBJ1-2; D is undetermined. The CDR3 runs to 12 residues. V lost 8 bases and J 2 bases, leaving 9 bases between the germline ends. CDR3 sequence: CASVGQNYGYTF. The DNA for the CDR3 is TGTGCCAGCGTTGGGCAGAACTATGGCTACACCTTC.

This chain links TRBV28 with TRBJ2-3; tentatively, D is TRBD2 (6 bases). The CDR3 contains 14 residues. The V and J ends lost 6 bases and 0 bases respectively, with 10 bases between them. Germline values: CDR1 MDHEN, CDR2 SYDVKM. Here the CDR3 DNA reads TGTGCCAGCAGGAAGGGGACTAGCACAGATACGCAGTATTTT. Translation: CASRKGTSTDTQYF.

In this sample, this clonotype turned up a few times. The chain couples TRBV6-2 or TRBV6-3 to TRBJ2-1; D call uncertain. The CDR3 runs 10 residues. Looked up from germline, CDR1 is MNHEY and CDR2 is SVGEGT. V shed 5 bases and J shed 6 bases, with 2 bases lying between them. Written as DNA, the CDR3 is TGTGCCAGCAGTAGCAATGAGCAGTTCTTC. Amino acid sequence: CASSSNEQFF.

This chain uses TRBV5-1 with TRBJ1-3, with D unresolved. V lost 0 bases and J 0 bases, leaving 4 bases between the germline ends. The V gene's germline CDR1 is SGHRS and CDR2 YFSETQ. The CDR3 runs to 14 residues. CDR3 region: CASSLAGSGNTIYF. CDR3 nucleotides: TGCGCCAGCAGCTTGGCAGGCTCTGGAAACACCATATATTTT.

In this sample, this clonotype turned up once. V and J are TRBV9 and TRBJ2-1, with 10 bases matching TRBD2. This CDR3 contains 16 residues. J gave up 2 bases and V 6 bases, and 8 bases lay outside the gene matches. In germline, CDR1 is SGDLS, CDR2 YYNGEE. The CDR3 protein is CASTSGTSGAYNEQFF. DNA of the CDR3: TGTGCCAGCACCTCCGGAACTAGCGGGGCCTACAATGAGCAGTTCTTC.

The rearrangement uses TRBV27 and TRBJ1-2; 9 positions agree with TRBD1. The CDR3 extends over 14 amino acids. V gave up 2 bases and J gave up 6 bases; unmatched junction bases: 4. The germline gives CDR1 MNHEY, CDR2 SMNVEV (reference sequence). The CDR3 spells CASSLQGQGNGYTF. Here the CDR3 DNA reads TGTGCCAGCAGTTTACAGGGACAGGGTAATGGCTACACCTTC.

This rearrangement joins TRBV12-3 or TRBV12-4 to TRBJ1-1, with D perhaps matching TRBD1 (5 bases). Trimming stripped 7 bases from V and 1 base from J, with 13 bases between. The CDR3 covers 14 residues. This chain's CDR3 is CASTSAGPNTEAFF. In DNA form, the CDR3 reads TGTGCCAGCACCTCGGCAGGGCCGAACACTGAAGCTTTCTTT.

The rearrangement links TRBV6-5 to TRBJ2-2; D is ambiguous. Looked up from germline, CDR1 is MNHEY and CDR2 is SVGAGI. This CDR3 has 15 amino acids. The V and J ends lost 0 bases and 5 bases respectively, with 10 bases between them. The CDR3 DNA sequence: TGTGCCAGCAGTTACTCAGGCAGTGGGACCGGGGAGCTGTTTTTT. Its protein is CASSYSGSGTGELFF.